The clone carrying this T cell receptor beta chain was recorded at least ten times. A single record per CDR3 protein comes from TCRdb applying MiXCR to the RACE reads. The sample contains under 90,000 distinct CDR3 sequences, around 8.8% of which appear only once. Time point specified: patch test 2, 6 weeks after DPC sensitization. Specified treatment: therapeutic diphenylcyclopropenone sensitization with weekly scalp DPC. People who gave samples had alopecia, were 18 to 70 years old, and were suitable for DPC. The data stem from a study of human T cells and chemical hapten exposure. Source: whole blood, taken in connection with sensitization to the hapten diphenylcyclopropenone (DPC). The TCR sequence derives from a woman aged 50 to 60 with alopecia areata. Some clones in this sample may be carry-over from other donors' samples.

As DNA, the CDR3 is TGCAGCGTTGGTGGGACTAGCGGGAGAGGTGAGCAGTTCTTC. Amino acid sequence: CSVGGTSGRGEQFF. This chain uses TRBV29-1 with TRBJ2-1; 14 nucleotides line up with TRBD2. Looked up from germline, CDR1 is SQVTM and CDR2 is ANQGSEA. The CDR3 is made up of 14 amino acids. The J segment lost 9 bases and the V segment lost 4 bases, leaving 5 bases of the junction unmatched.